The 4 T cell receptor beta chains below were found in one sample sequenced in a study of long-term antiretroviral therapy in people with HIV. At survey level, the immunoSEQ assay was run in its v3.0 version. Measured with immunoSEQ multiplex PCR; TCRdb has only the in-frame clones, and not every one. The sample lists 24,000 or so clones, 75% to 90% occurring once. Sequenced material: unsorted PBMCs, taken around 4.3 years after starting antiretroviral therapy. The origin of the receptors is a man aged 25 to 40 with HIV.

The chain has TRBV5-4 and TRBJ1-4; 9 nucleotides line up with TRBD1. V lost 1 base to trimming and J lost 8 bases; unmatched junction nucleotides: 6. Germline CDR1 SGHNT, CDR2 YYREEE (reference sequence). This CDR3 region has 15 residues. The CDR3 sequence is CASSLRTGEREKLFF. In nucleotides, the CDR3 is TGTGCCAGCAGCTTGAGGACAGGGGAGAGGGAAAAACTGTTTTTT.

Comment on this clone: Within the sample, other DNA sequences also encode this same CDR3. The genes are TRBV7-2 and TRBJ2-3, with TRBD2 matching over 9 bases. Germline CDR1 and CDR2: SGHTA and FQGNSA. J lost 3 bases, V lost 4 bases, and 5 bases had no gene match. CDR3 size: 15 residues. In nucleotides, the CDR3 is TGTGCCAGCAGCTGGGACAGCGGGGGGACAGATACGCAGTATTTT. As protein: CASSWDSGGTDTQYF.

This clone has only one observation. The CDR3 here is CASSLVSSSYNEQFF. The CDR3 DNA follows: TGTGCCAGCAGTTTGGTGAGCAGCTCCTACAATGAGCAGTTCTTC. V and J are TRBV28 and TRBJ2-1; no reliable D call. Germline assignment: CDR1 MDHEN and CDR2 SYDVKM. Trimming stripped 3 bases from V and 0 bases from J, with 9 bases between. The CDR3 has 15 residues. Complete variable domain (other parts from reference TRBV28 and TRBJ2-1): DVKVTQSSRYLVKRTGEKVFLECVQDMDHENMFWYRQDPGLGLRLIYFSYDVKMKEKGDIPEGYSVSREKKERFSLILESASTNQTSMYLCASSLVSSSYNEQFFGPGTRLTVL.

The chain combines TRBV9 with TRBJ2-3, with D unresolved. The V end lost 2 bases, the J end lost 3 bases, and 7 bases lay between the germline ends. Germline V gene sequence: CDR1 SGDLS, CDR2 YYNGEE. The CDR3 totals 13 residues. The CDR3 protein is CASSVTSTDTQYF. CDR3 bases: TGTGCCAGCAGCGTGACCAGTACAGATACGCAGTATTTT.